The present T cell receptor (beta chain) was sequenced within a study of shared clonotypes between healthy human individuals. After removal of 4 bases from V and 5 bases from J, the junction contained 7 bases not matched to a gene. The CDR3 totals 15 residues. Per the germline V gene, CDR1 is MDHEN and CDR2 is SYDVKM. Here immunoSEQ multiplex PCR was the method, and the copy in TCRdb shows in-frame clones only, minus some. The repertoire holds around 2,000,000 clones, roughly 94% seen once, with more than 0.95% in the top ten. Cells designated naive CD8 were CD45RO-negative and were positively selected for CCR7, with terminally differentiated effector memory CD45RA+ cells excluded.

The sequenced sample consisted of naive CD8+ T cells sorted from blood. The chain couples TRBV28 to TRBJ1-1, with 10 bases that match TRBD1. The sequence was collected from a man younger than 35 in good health. The CDR3 is CASSSLGQGGTEAFF. In DNA form, the CDR3 reads TGTGCCAGCAGTTCCCTTGGACAGGGGGGGACTGAAGCTTTCTTT.